This passage covers 22 T cell receptor beta chains from one sample sequenced in a study of OX40 agonist ivuxolimab in advanced cancers. TCRdb keeps only in-frame clones here, not all; method: immunoSEQ multiplex PCR. The table lists roughly 79,000 clones, roughly four fifths of them singletons. Sequences were derived from CD4+ or CD8+ T cells sorted from blood, sampled in a trial of the OX40 agonist ivuxolimab. These receptors came from an adult with an advanced solid tumor such as melanoma, head and neck, liver or kidney cancer.

The chain is built from TRBV28 and TRBJ1-2, with 10 bases identical to TRBD1. This CDR3 spans 13 amino acids. Losses at the gene ends were 5 bases for V and 8 bases for J; bases not matched to a gene: 5. CDR1 and CDR2 from the germline V gene are MDHEN and SYDVKM. Here the CDR3 DNA reads TGTGCCAGCAGTCGACAGGGGGCGCGGGGCTACACCTTC. Translation gives CASSRQGARGYTF.

V is TRBV7-9 and J is TRBJ1-1, with a possible D match to TRBD1 (5 bases). The germline V and J ends were trimmed by 4 bases and 7 bases, with 22 bases remaining between them. CDR1 is SEHNR, CDR2 FQNEAQ, per germline (reference sequence). The CDR3 totals 16 residues. This chain's CDR3 is CASSSQGMGTDGEAFF. The CDR3 DNA follows: TGTGCCAGCAGCTCCCAGGGTATGGGGACTGATGGTGAAGCTTTCTTT.

This chain links TRBV7-2 with TRBJ1-3; D is ambiguous. Germline CDR1 reads SGHTA; CDR2 reads FQGNSA. The CDR3 spans 16 residues. V shed 1 base and J shed 0 bases, with 10 bases lying between them. CDR3 DNA: TGTGCCAGCAGCTTAGTTGATTCCGGCTCTGGAAACACCATATATTTT. This codes for CASSLVDSGSGNTIYF.

The rearrangement uses TRBV7-3 and TRBJ2-3; a weak D match, TRBD2 (6 bases). The CDR3 consists of 16 residues. Trimming cost V 5 bases and J 3 bases, with 18 bases left between them. Germline CDR1 is SGHTA and CDR2 is FQGTGA. CDR3 in amino acids: CASSLSPGSLTDTQYF. CDR3 bases: TGTGCCAGCAGCCTCTCCCCCGGGAGTCTAACAGATACGCAGTATTTT. Variable domain in full (rest from reference TRBV7-3 and TRBJ2-3): GAGVSQTPSNKVTEKGKYVELRCDPISGHTALYWYRQSLGQGPEFLIYFQGTGAADDSGLPNDRFFAVRPEGSVSTLKIQRTERGDSAVYLCASSLSPGSLTDTQYFGPGTRLTVL.

J is TRBJ1-1 and V is TRBV6-5; D is unclear. The CDR3 is made up of 15 amino acids. V lost 0 bases, J lost 0 bases, and 8 bases lay in between. Germline V lookup: CDR1 MNHEY, CDR2 SVGAGI. The CDR3 DNA reads as TGTGCCAGCAGTTACTCGTTCAGAATGAACACTGAAGCTTTCTTT. This gives the protein CASSYSFRMNTEAFF.

A remark on this clone: The CDR3 does not end in the conserved phenylalanine or tryptophan, so this is likely a read error. V gene TRBV7-9 combines with J gene TRBJ1-6; D perhaps matches TRBD1 (6 bases). Deletions cut 5 bases from V and 5 bases from J, with 16 bases between. The CDR3 runs to 16 residues. Germline assignment: CDR1 SEHNR and CDR2 FQNEAQ (reference sequence). The CDR3 loop reads CASSRGVDRDNSPLHL. The CDR3 DNA follows: TGTGCCAGCAGCCGCGGGGTGGACAGAGATAATTCACCCCTCCACCTT.

The chain is built from TRBV6-5 and TRBJ1-4; TRBD1 matches at 9 bases. Germline CDR1 and CDR2: MNHEY and SVGAGI. The V segment lost 10 bases and the J segment 5 bases; nucleotides outside the gene matches: 8. CDR3 length equals 14 residues. The CDR3 is CATRGDRGNEKLFF. CDR3 in DNA: TGTGCCACACGGGGCGACAGGGGGAATGAAAAACTGTTTTTT.

The chain uses TRBV5-1 and TRBJ2-6; TRBD1 is a possible D gene (5 bases). Germline-derived CDR1 and CDR2 are SGHRS and YFSETQ. V dropped 1 base and J dropped 1 base, with 15 bases sitting between them. The CDR3 has 18 residues. Here the CDR3 reads CASSLYGRVSSGANVLTF. The CDR3 region has the DNA TGCGCCAGCAGCTTGTACGGCAGGGTTTCTTCTGGGGCCAACGTCCTGACTTTC.

The gene calls are TRBV4-3 and TRBJ2-3; TRBD1 matches at 11 bases. This CDR3 spans 17 amino acids. The J segment lost 2 bases and the V segment lost 4 bases, leaving 8 bases of the junction unmatched. Germline V gene data show CDR1 as LGHNA and CDR2 as YSLEER. This CDR3 reads CASSRMGQGEDTDTQYF. The CDR3 DNA sequence: TGCGCCAGCAGCCGTATGGGACAGGGGGAAGACACAGATACGCAGTATTTT.

This clone was counted once. For the CDR3, the DNA is TGTGCCAGCAGCCAAACCGGGACAGTCTATGGCTACACCTTC. Protein sequence: CASSQTGTVYGYTF. V is TRBV14 and J is TRBJ1-2; 7 bases fit TRBD1. CDR3 size: 14 residues. V dropped 2 bases and J dropped 4; count of bases not matched to a gene: 4. Per germline, CDR1 SGHDN and CDR2 FVKESK.

CDR3 DNA sequence: TGTGCCAGCAGCTTAGGCGGAACAACTAATGAAAAACTGTTTTTT. Protein product: CASSLGGTTNEKLFF. The chain links TRBV7-2 to TRBJ1-4; D is ambiguous. The CDR3 spans 15 residues. V shed 1 base and J shed 0 bases, with 6 bases lying between them. In germline, CDR1 is SGHTA, CDR2 FQGNSA. Supplemented by reference TRBV7-2 and TRBJ1-4, the full variable domain reads GAGVSQSPSNKVTEKGKDVELRCDPISGHTALYWYRQSLGQGLEFLIYFQGNSAPDKSGLPSDRFSAERTGGSVSTLTIQRTQQEDSAVYLCASSLGGTTNEKLFFGSGTQLSVL.

V and J are TRBV28 and TRBJ1-2; D gene unclear. Deletions cut 6 bases from V and 3 bases from J, with 29 bases between. CDR3 size: 19 residues. Germline CDR1 reads MDHEN; CDR2 reads SYDVKM. The CDR3 is CASSERGVRVKQKDYGYTF. Here the CDR3 DNA reads TGTGCCAGCAGCGAGCGGGGTGTTCGAGTTAAGCAGAAGGACTATGGCTACACCTTC.

This clone was picked up one time. This rearrangement joins TRBV5-1 to TRBJ1-1, with TRBD1 identical over 11 bases. This CDR3 region has 12 residues. V lost 8 bases, J lost 7 bases, and 4 bases stayed unmatched. Germline CDR1 SGHRS, CDR2 YFSETQ. CDR3 sequence reads: CASGQGASEAFF. The CDR3 region has the DNA TGCGCCAGTGGACAGGGGGCGAGTGAAGCTTTCTTT.

This clone was recorded once. The chain combines TRBV30 with TRBJ2-7, with 8 nucleotides matching TRBD1. The CDR3 extends over 13 amino acids. The V and J ends lost 3 bases and 5 bases, in that order; junction bases with no gene match: 6. Germline loops: CDR1 GTSNPN, CDR2 SVGIG (reference sequence). In DNA form, the CDR3 reads TGTGCCTGGAGCTCAGGACAGGGAAACGAGCAGTACTTC. Translated, it gives CAWSSGQGNEQYF.

V and J are TRBV6-1 and TRBJ2-1, with TRBD1 matching 10 bases. Trimming cost V 8 bases and J 8 bases; bases outside gene matches: 12. Germline V gene data show CDR1 as MNHNS and CDR2 as SASEGT. The CDR3 is 15 amino acids. Here the CDR3 reads CASQAGTGVIDEQFF. CDR3 DNA: TGTGCCAGCCAAGCCGGGACAGGGGTGATCGATGAGCAGTTCTTC.

V and J are TRBV7-8 and TRBJ1-1; D call uncertain. The germline CDR1 and CDR2 sequences are SGHVS and FQNEAQ. Trimming stripped 2 bases from V and 2 bases from J, with 6 bases between. The CDR3 runs to 13 residues. In DNA, the CDR3 is TGTGCCAGCAGCTTAAGTCTAAACACTGAAGCTTTCTTT. Translation: CASSLSLNTEAFF.

The chain couples TRBV5-6 to TRBJ2-7, with 12 nucleotides matching TRBD2. This CDR3 spans 15 amino acids. Germline V gene data show CDR1 as SGHDT and CDR2 as YYEEEE. V lost 3 bases to trimming and J lost 2 bases; unmatched junction nucleotides: 3. CDR3 DNA: TGTGCCAGCAGCTGGACTAGCGGGGCTACCTACGAGCAGTACTTC. Residues: CASSWTSGATYEQYF.

The chain uses TRBV7-3 and TRBJ2-2, with 7 bases matching TRBD2. The V and J ends lost 4 bases and 1 base, in that order; junction bases with no gene match: 6. CDR1 and CDR2 from the germline V gene are SGHTA and FQGTGA. The CDR3 extends over 16 amino acids. CDR3 DNA sequence: TGTGCCAGCAGCTCCAAGCGGGGCGAGAACACCGGGGAGCTGTTTTTT. The encoded protein is CASSSKRGENTGELFF.

The V call is TRBV7-2, the J call TRBJ2-7; D remains ambiguous. Germline V gives CDR1 SGHTA, CDR2 FQGNSA. This CDR3 is 14 amino acids long. V dropped 2 bases and J dropped 4 bases, with 12 bases sitting between them. In DNA, the CDR3 is TGTGCCAGCAGCTTAACTGGGGTTTGGTACGAGCAGTACTTC. It yields the protein CASSLTGVWYEQYF.

V gene TRBV7-9 combines with J gene TRBJ1-5; no clear D. This CDR3 is 15 amino acids long. Trimming pared 1 base from V and 4 bases from J, leaving 11 bases between. Germline-derived CDR1 and CDR2 are SEHNR and FQNEAQ (reference sequence). The CDR3 coding sequence is TGTGCCAGCAGCTTAGGAGGCCCCAAGAATCAGCCCCAGCATTTT. Protein product: CASSLGGPKNQPQHF.

The J gene is TRBJ2-6, the V gene TRBV6-1; D remains unclear. The CDR3 runs 15 residues. CDR1 and CDR2 from the germline V gene are MNHNS and SASEGT. V was trimmed by 6 bases and J by 0 bases, leaving 9 bases between them. The CDR3 nucleotides are TGTGCCAGCAGACAACAGCTCTCTGGGGCCAACGTCCTGACTTTC. Protein product: CASRQQLSGANVLTF.

V gene TRBV7-8 combines with J gene TRBJ2-5, with 15 bases lining up with TRBD2. CDR3 length: 18 amino acids. Germline CDR1 reads SGHVS; CDR2 reads FQNEAQ. V lost 5 bases and J lost 1; bases outside the gene matches: 8. In DNA, the CDR3 is TGTGCCAGCAGCCCAGGACTAGCGGGAGGGGCCCTCCAAGAGACCCAGTACTTC. Protein sequence: CASSPGLAGGALQETQYF.